A selection of T cell receptor beta chains follows, all from one sample in a study of tissue T cells after allogeneic stem cell transplantation. Repertoires were generated with immunoSEQ multiplex PCR, while TCRdb's copy carries only in-frame clones and drops some. The top ten clones hold 25% to 30% of a sample with 3,500 to 4,500 clones, around 63% of them seen once. Specimen: tissue from the ileum, collected at autopsy. The source is a male donor aged 60 or over with lung cancer. Each CDR3 is given with its conserved first and last residue. The order of the fields is V gene, clone size, D gene, J gene, CDR3 DNA, CDR3 protein. The D gene is left open where the match is weak. Clone size is shown for a subset of rows, as once, few, many or a class of expanded clone.

>TRBV27|-|TRBD1|TRBJ1-2
TGTGCCAGCAGTTTATTCTGGACAGGGGCTCATGGGGATGGCTACACCTTC
CASSLFWTGAHGDGYTF
>TRBV4-3|medium-sized|-|TRBJ1-1
TGCGCCAGCAGCCAAGATTTGACGGAGAACACTGAAGCTTTCTTT
CASSQDLTENTEAFF
>TRBV6-4|-|-|TRBJ1-1
TGTGCCAGCAGGGACAAGATACAGGGAACCATGAACACTGAAGCTTTCTTT
CASRDKIQGTMNTEAFF
>TRBV18|-|-|TRBJ1-1
TGTGCCAGCTCCTCGCATGCCTTGAGGGCAATGCAGGACGAAGCTTTCTTT
CASSSHALRAMQDEAFF
>TRBV5-6|few|-|TRBJ1-2
TGTGCCAGCACCCAAGGTTACTATGGCTACACCTTC
CASTQGYYGYTF
>TRBV6-5|-|TRBD1|TRBJ2-2
TGTGCCAGCAGAGCAGGGGGCAAGGGCGGGGAGCTGTTTTTT
CASRAGGKGGELFF
>TRBV30|-|-|TRBJ1-2
TGTGCCTGGAGTGTACAGTTCTATGGCTACACCTTC
CAWSVQFYGYTF
>TRBV18|-|TRBD1|TRBJ2-7
TGTGCCAGCTCGCCGGGACAGGGTTCCTACGAGCAGTACTTC
CASSPGQGSYEQYF
>TRBV7-9|-|-|TRBJ1-1
TGTGCCAGCAGCTTAAGTGGGCGGGACACTGAAGCTTTCTTT
CASSLSGRDTEAFF
>TRBV18|few|TRBD2|TRBJ2-7
TGTGCCAGCTCACCGGCGGGAGGGCCCCACGAGCAGTACTTC
CASSPAGGPHEQYF
>TRBV19|medium-sized|TRBD1|TRBJ2-2
TGTGCCAGCACACAGGGGGCGCGTACCGGGGAGCTGTTTTTT
CASTQGARTGELFF
>TRBV27|-|-|TRBJ1-2
TGTGCCAGCAGAACCGAAGTGTATGGCTACACCTTC
CASRTEVYGYTF
>TRBV29-1|-|TRBD2|TRBJ2-3
TGCAGCTCTCGGGAGGGGGAAATGGGAGATACGCAGTATTTT
CSSREGEMGDTQYF
>TRBV18|large|TRBD1|TRBJ2-7
TGTGCCAGCTCACTTCAGGACAGGTTGGGCTACGAGCAGTACTTC
CASSLQDRLGYEQYF
>TRBV11-2|few|-|TRBJ1-2
TGTGCCAGCAGCGAAAACCGTGACCTCTATGGCTACACCTTC
CASSENRDLYGYTF
>TRBV28|-|-|TRBJ2-2
TGTGCCAGCAGTCCGTCCTCGGCCGCCGGGGAGCTGTTTTTT
CASSPSSAAGELFF